This section outlines one T cell receptor beta chain sequence together with its context. TCRdb analysed the 5' RACE reads with MiXCR anew, one entry per CDR3 protein. This sample yields about 310,000 distinct CDR3 sequences, of which approximately 15% are seen a single time; roughly 23% belongs to the top ten. This specimen comes from a study of T-cell memory formation after mild COVID-19. The CDR3 covers 16 residues. Germline lookup yields CDR1 LNHNV and CDR2 YYDKDF (reference sequence). Trimming removed 6 bases from V and 14 bases from J; junction bases left unmatched: 16. Sequencing was carried out using PBMCs or a T cell subset sorted from them (not recorded which). The gene calls are TRBV15 and TRBJ2-1, with 13 bases matching TRBD2. This TCR was recovered from a man aged 18 to 30 who had mild COVID-19 (a few samples of this study predate the infection). Cell type and time point are not known. The CDR3 protein is CATSPSLAGGPMWKFF. The CDR3 nucleotides are TGTGCCACCAGTCCTTCACTAGCGGGGGGGCCAATGTGGAAGTTCTTC.